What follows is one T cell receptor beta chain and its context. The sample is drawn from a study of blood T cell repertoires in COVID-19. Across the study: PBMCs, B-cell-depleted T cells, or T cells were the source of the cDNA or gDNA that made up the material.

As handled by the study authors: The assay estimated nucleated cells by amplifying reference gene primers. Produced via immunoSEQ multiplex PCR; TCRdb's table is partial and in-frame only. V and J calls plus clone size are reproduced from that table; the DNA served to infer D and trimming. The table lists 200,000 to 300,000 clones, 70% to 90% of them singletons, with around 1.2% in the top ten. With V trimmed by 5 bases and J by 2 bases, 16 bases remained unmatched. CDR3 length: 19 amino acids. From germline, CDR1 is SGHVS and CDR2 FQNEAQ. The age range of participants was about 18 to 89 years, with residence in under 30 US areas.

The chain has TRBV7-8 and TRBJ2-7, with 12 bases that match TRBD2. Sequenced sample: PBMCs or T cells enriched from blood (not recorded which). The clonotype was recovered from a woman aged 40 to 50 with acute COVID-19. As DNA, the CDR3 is TGTGCCAGCAGCCCATCCCTCCGACTAGCGGGAGAATCGACCTACGAGCAGTACTTC. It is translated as CASSPSLRLAGESTYEQYF.